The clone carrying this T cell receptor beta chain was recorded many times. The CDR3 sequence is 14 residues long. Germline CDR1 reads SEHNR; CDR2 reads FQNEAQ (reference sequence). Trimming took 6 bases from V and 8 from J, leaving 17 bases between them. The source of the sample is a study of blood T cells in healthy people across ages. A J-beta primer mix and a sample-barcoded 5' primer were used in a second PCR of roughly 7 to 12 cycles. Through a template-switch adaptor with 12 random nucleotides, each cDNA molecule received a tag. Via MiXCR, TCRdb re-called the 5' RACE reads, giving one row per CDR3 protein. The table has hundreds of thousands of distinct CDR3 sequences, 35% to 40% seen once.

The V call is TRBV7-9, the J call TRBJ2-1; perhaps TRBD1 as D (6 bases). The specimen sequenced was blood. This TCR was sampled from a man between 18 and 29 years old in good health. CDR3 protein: CASSPRGGADEQFF. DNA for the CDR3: TGTGCCAGCAGTCCTAGAGGGGGAGCGGATGAGCAGTTCTTC.